This T cell receptor beta chain was retrieved from a study of OX40 agonist ivuxolimab in advanced cancers. Study-wide background: A diagnosis of hepatocellular carcinoma, melanoma, renal cell or head and neck cancer was present in dose-escalation patients. People who had prior anti-PD-1, anti-PD-L1 or anti-CTLA-4 therapy could take part, and 35% to 50% had some.

Patients with a history of autoimmune disease or on systemic immunosuppression were excluded. Produced via immunoSEQ multiplex PCR; TCRdb's table is partial and in-frame only. Counted here are around 79,000 clones, over 75% occurring once; the ten biggest clones make up 0.61%. The germline V and J ends were trimmed by 2 bases and 9 bases, with 11 bases remaining between them. In germline, CDR1 is MNHNS, CDR2 SASEGT. This CDR3 region has 14 residues. Source: CD4+ or CD8+ T cells sorted from blood, taken in a trial of the OX40 agonist ivuxolimab. The chain combines TRBV6-1 with TRBJ1-6; D call uncertain. The sequence derives from an adult with an advanced solid tumor such as melanoma, head and neck, liver or kidney cancer. CDR3 bases: TGTGCCAGCAGTGAATATGGGTCGAGTTCACCCCTCCACTTT. Translated, it gives CASSEYGSSSPLHF.